These T cell receptor beta chains were read from a single sample in a study of shared clonotypes between healthy human individuals. The method was immunoSEQ multiplex PCR; TCRdb's version includes in-frame clones alone and lacks a portion of them. The data hold 800,000 or so clones, with about 96% observed a single time. Sequenced input: naive CD8+ T cells sorted from blood. The receptors were gathered from a man under 40 in good health. CDR3s include the opening cysteine and the closing phenylalanine or tryptophan. Each record gives: J gene, D gene, clone size, V gene, CDR3 DNA, CDR3 protein. A D gene is named only where the DNA matches it firmly. Size is omitted from some rows. Given values are once, few, many or a class for expanded clones.

TRBJ1-3 - once TRBV5-6 TGTGCCAGCAGCTTAGGGTTTAGCTCTGGAAACACCATATATTTT CASSLGFSSGNTIYF
TRBJ2-7 - - TRBV5-1 TGCGCCAGCAGGACCTTTGTAGGGCTTGAATACGAGCAGTACTTC CASRTFVGLEYEQYF
TRBJ2-1 TRBD2 - TRBV10-3 TGTGCCATTGGCGCGGGAGGGCAACTAAACAATGAGCAGTTCTTC CAIGAGGQLNNEQFF
TRBJ2-7 - - TRBV7-9 TGTGCCAGCAGCCAAGGGGACCGACTGCAGTACTTC CASSQGDRLQYF
TRBJ2-2 - - TRBV20-1 TGCAGTGCGCCAGGGTCCGGGGAGCTGTTTTTT CSAPGSGELFF
TRBJ1-1 - - TRBV7-9 TGTGCCAGCAGCTTGGGCGGTATCACTGAAGCTTTCTTT CASSLGGITEAFF
TRBJ2-1 TRBD2 - TRBV9 TGTGCCAGCAGCCCACGAACGGGGGGGCAGTTCTTC CASSPRTGGQFF
TRBJ2-7 - - TRBV2 TGTGCCAGCAGTGATGGGTACGAGCAGTACTTC CASSDGYEQYF
TRBJ2-3 - - TRBV11-2 TGTGCCAGCAGCCTTACGGGAAGCAGCACAGATACGCAGTATTTT CASSLTGSSTDTQYF
TRBJ2-2 TRBD1 - TRBV11-3 TGTGCCAGCAGCTCATCCCCCTGGGACAGGGGGCCGAACACCGGGGAGCTGTTTTTT CASSSSPWDRGPNTGELFF
TRBJ1-2 - - TRBV12-5 TGTGCTAGTGGTTCACAGGGTTCGACCCCGGGAACCTTC CASGSQGSTPGTF
TRBJ2-1 TRBD2 - TRBV2 TGTGCCAGCAGTGATCTTGGTAGCGGGAGTTCTAATGAGCAGTTCTTC CASSDLGSGSSNEQFF
TRBJ2-5 - - TRBV6-6 TGTGCCAGCAGTTACGGGATCCAAGAGACCCAGTACTTC CASSYGIQETQYF
TRBJ1-2 - - TRBV6-5 TGTGCCAGCAGTTACGCCTTCCGGGGACCGAACTATGGCTACACCTTC CASSYAFRGPNYGYTF
TRBJ2-7 TRBD2 once TRBV11-2 TGTGCCAGCAGCTTTGTTTTCTCGGGAGGGGTCGAGCAGTACTTC CASSFVFSGGVEQYF
TRBJ2-7 - - TRBV27 TGTGCCAGCAGTTTCGGCACGACCTACGAGCAGTACTTC CASSFGTTYEQYF
TRBJ2-2 - - TRBV5-4 TGTGCCAGCAGCTTCTCATTGAACACCGGGGAGCTGTTTTTT CASSFSLNTGELFF
TRBJ2-3 - - TRBV7-2 TGTGCCAGCAGCTTAGGGGTGGTTGCAGGCACAGATACGCAGTATTTT CASSLGVVAGTDTQYF
TRBJ2-1 TRBD2 - TRBV18 TGTGCCAGCTCACCCCGACTAGCGGGAGGACCATCAAAACTTTTCGGTGAGCAGTTCTTC CASSPRLAGGPSKLFGEQFF
TRBJ2-2 - - TRBV5-5 TGTGCCAGCACCGAGGACAGCGCGAACACCGGGGAGCTGTTTTTT CASTEDSANTGELFF
TRBJ1-1 - - TRBV19 TGTGCCAGTAGTATCTCAGGGTACACTGAAGCTTTCTTT CASSISGYTEAFF
TRBJ2-1 TRBD2 - TRBV11-3 TGTGCCAGCAGCGACCGGACTAGCGGAAACCCCAACCGAGACAATGAGCAGTTCTTC CASSDRTSGNPNRDNEQFF
TRBJ1-5 TRBD1 - TRBV5-5 TGTGCCAGCAGCTTGGACAGGGGGCTTCAGCCCCAGCATTTT CASSLDRGLQPQHF
TRBJ2-1 - - TRBV7-9 TGTGCCACTGTGACAGGAGACTACAATGAGCAGTTCTTC CATVTGDYNEQFF
TRBJ2-7 TRBD1 - TRBV13 TGTGCCAGCAGCTTAGAGGGGGCCCCCTACGAGCAGTACTTC CASSLEGAPYEQYF
TRBJ1-5 - - TRBV7-9 TGTGCCACTACGGACAGCGTGGTTCAGCCCCAGCATTTT CATTDSVVQPQHF
TRBJ2-7 - - TRBV10-3 TGTGCCATCAGTGAGCCATACCTCCGCGGGAACGAGCAGTACTTC CAISEPYLRGNEQYF
TRBJ2-7 - - TRBV4-1 TGCGCCAGCAGCAACGCCTACGAGCAGTACTTC CASSNAYEQYF
TRBJ2-1 TRBD2 - TRBV9 TGTGCCAGCAGCCCGACTAGCGGGGGAAACAATGAGCAGTTCTTC CASSPTSGGNNEQFF
TRBJ2-1 TRBD2 - TRBV27 TGTGCCAGCAGTAGCAGCGGGAGCTCCTACAATGAGCAGTTCTTC CASSSSGSSYNEQFF
TRBJ2-7 - - TRBV9 TGTGCCAGCAGCCAGGGGTCCAGACAGGTTGAGCAGTACTTC CASSQGSRQVEQYF
TRBJ1-3 - - TRBV4-1 TGCGCCAGCAGCCAAGCCCCCTCTGGAAACACCATATATTTT CASSQAPSGNTIYF
TRBJ2-3 - - TRBV7-9 TGTGCCACCTCAGGGCAGGTCACAGATACGCAGTATTTT CATSGQVTDTQYF
TRBJ2-1 - - TRBV5-6 TGTGCCAGCAGCCTTGGGGGTCCCAATGAGCAGTTCTTC CASSLGGPNEQFF
TRBJ2-7 TRBD2 - TRBV7-2 TGTGCCAGCAGCTTATATGCGGGAGTGTTTTACGAGCAGTACTTC CASSLYAGVFYEQYF
TRBJ2-1 - - TRBV13 TGTGCCAGCAGCCTCTTTTTGGAAAGGTACAATGAGCAGTTCTTC CASSLFLERYNEQFF
TRBJ2-5 - - TRBV7-7 TGTGCCAGCAGCTTAGGGGGACTGAAAGAGACCCAGTACTTC CASSLGGLKETQYF
TRBJ1-1 - - TRBV5-5 TGTGCCAGCAGCTTGGCCGCTACAGGGTATGAAGCTTTCTTT CASSLAATGYEAFF
TRBJ2-5 TRBD1 - TRBV7-9 TGTGCCAGCAGCTTAGGGACAGGGGGAGAGACCCAGTACTTC CASSLGTGGETQYF
TRBJ1-1 TRBD1 once TRBV9 TGTGCCAGCAACACAGGGGGGAACACTGAAGCTTTCTTT CASNTGGNTEAFF
TRBJ2-7 - - TRBV7-8 TGTGCCAGCAGCCCCTGGGGGGATCATTACGAGCAGTACTTC CASSPWGDHYEQYF
TRBJ2-7 - - TRBV4-3 TGCGCCAGCAGCCAAGGACCCGGCTACGAGCAGTACTTC CASSQGPGYEQYF
TRBJ2-1 - - TRBV10-2 TGCGCCAGCAGGGCGACTAGTTCACATCCGGGTGAGCAGTTCTTC CASRATSSHPGEQFF
TRBJ1-2 - - TRBV10-3 TGTGCCATCAGTGAGGTCAGGGTAGATGGCTACACCTTC CAISEVRVDGYTF
TRBJ2-2 - - TRBV7-2 TGTGCCAGCAGCCCCACACTGAACACCGGGGAGCTGTTTTTT CASSPTLNTGELFF
TRBJ2-3 - - TRBV27 TGTGCCAGCAGTTTCTTGCAACCGGCCACAGATACGCAGTATTTT CASSFLQPATDTQYF
TRBJ1-3 - - TRBV7-9 TGTGCCAGCAGCCCCACTGGGCTCACCATATATTTT CASSPTGLTIYF
TRBJ2-5 TRBD2 - TRBV7-2 TGTGCCAGCAGCTGGACTAGCCCCCAGGAGACCCAGTACTTC CASSWTSPQETQYF
TRBJ1-5 TRBD1 - TRBV11-2 TGTGCCAGCAGCTTCGGGACAGGGATACGGCAGCCCCAGCATTTT CASSFGTGIRQPQHF
TRBJ1-2 - - TRBV13 TGTGCCAGCAGCTTAGGAGAGGAGAACTATGGCTACACCTTC CASSLGEENYGYTF